This TCR beta chain was profiled in a study of blood T cell repertoires in COVID-19. This table comes from immunoSEQ multiplex PCR, and its TCRdb copy is limited to in-frame clones, with some not included. Among roughly 250,000 clones listed, approximately 80% were seen once. This CDR3 is 16 amino acids long. V was clipped by 0 bases and J by 1 base, with 9 bases between them. The germline V gene has CDR1 MNHEY and CDR2 SVGAGI. The rearrangement joins TRBV6-5 to TRBJ2-2; maybe TRBD2 (6 bases). Sequencing used peripheral blood. The sequence came from a woman at least 80 years old with acute or convalescent COVID-19. The DNA of the CDR3 is TGTGCCAGCAGTTACTCGTTTAGCGGGAACACCGGGGAGCTGTTTTTT. It encodes CASSYSFSGNTGELFF.